These T cell receptor beta chains were read from a single sample in a study of cytomegalovirus exposure and HLA in healthy donors. Clones were read by immunoSEQ multiplex PCR, and TCRdb kept only the in-frame ones, dropping some. The sample records about 250,000 clones, roughly 87% being singletons. Sequencing was performed on PBMCs. These receptors originate from a man aged 18 to 29 in good health and CMV-seropositive. CDR3s include the opening cysteine and the closing phenylalanine or tryptophan. D genes are given only for firm matches. Some rows have no size entry. The others give once, few or many, or a class for an expanded clone.

cdr3_nt: TGTGCCAGCAGCTTAGTTAGAGGGGGCACAGATACGCAGTATTTT
cdr3_aa: CASSLVRGGTDTQYF
v_call: TRBV11-2
j_call: TRBJ2-3
clone_size: NA
d_call: NA

cdr3_nt: TGTGCCAGCAGTGAAGGAGGTGGGAATCAGCCCCAGCATTTT
cdr3_aa: CASSEGGGNQPQHF
v_call: TRBV2
j_call: TRBJ1-5
clone_size: NA
d_call: NA

cdr3_nt: TGCGCCAGCAGTGAGTCCGGCCTTCGGTTCGAGCAGTTCTTC
cdr3_aa: CASSESGLRFEQFF
v_call: TRBV10-1
j_call: TRBJ2-1
clone_size: NA
d_call: NA

cdr3_nt: TGTGCCAGTAGTCCGGACAGGGGAACTGGGGCCAACGTCCTGACTTTC
cdr3_aa: CASSPDRGTGANVLTF
v_call: TRBV19
j_call: TRBJ2-6
clone_size: few
d_call: TRBD1

cdr3_nt: TGTGCCAGCAGCTTAGACCTCAACGAGCAGTACTTC
cdr3_aa: CASSLDLNEQYF
v_call: TRBV7-9
j_call: TRBJ2-7
clone_size: NA
d_call: NA

cdr3_nt: TGTGCCAGCAGTTTAATGGGATCCCCCACCCAGCATTTT
cdr3_aa: CASSLMGSPTQHF
v_call: TRBV28
j_call: TRBJ1-5
clone_size: NA
d_call: NA

cdr3_nt: TGCAGCGGGGGACAGGGGCGAGGCGGGGAGCTGTTTTTT
cdr3_aa: CSGGQGRGGELFF
v_call: TRBV29-1
j_call: TRBJ2-2
clone_size: NA
d_call: TRBD1

cdr3_nt: TGCAGCGTTGAAGGAATAGTTGGCTACACCTTC
cdr3_aa: CSVEGIVGYTF
v_call: TRBV29-1
j_call: TRBJ1-2
clone_size: NA
d_call: NA

cdr3_nt: TGTGCCAGCAGCTTGGAAGAATCCCTATCCTATCCGGGCGGCTACACCTTC
cdr3_aa: CASSLEESLSYPGGYTF
v_call: TRBV5-4
j_call: TRBJ1-2
clone_size: NA
d_call: NA

cdr3_nt: TGTGCCAGCAGTGAAGGTCTAGCGGGAGCTTTCGATGAGCAGTTCTTC
cdr3_aa: CASSEGLAGAFDEQFF
v_call: TRBV6-1
j_call: TRBJ2-1
clone_size: NA
d_call: TRBD2

cdr3_nt: TGTGCCTGGAATGTCGGTTCTCCGCATGGCTACACCTTC
cdr3_aa: CAWNVGSPHGYTF
v_call: TRBV30
j_call: TRBJ1-2
clone_size: NA
d_call: NA

cdr3_nt: TGTGCCAGCAGGCCTATTCAGGGTTATCCCGGGGAGCTGTTTTTT
cdr3_aa: CASRPIQGYPGELFF
v_call: TRBV6-5
j_call: TRBJ2-2
clone_size: NA
d_call: NA

cdr3_nt: TGTGCCAGCAGCTTATTACAAGAGACCCAGTACTTC
cdr3_aa: CASSLLQETQYF
v_call: TRBV7-9
j_call: TRBJ2-5
clone_size: NA
d_call: NA

cdr3_nt: TGCAGCGTTTCGAAGGTAGAGGACAGGGGGCGGTGGCCCTATAATGAAAAACTGTTTTTT
cdr3_aa: CSVSKVEDRGRWPYNEKLFF
v_call: TRBV29-1
j_call: TRBJ1-4
clone_size: NA
d_call: TRBD1

cdr3_nt: TGTGCCAGCAGCTTATCCACAGGGGGCTCGGCTGAAGCTTTCTTT
cdr3_aa: CASSLSTGGSAEAFF
v_call: TRBV7-9
j_call: TRBJ1-1
clone_size: once
d_call: TRBD1

cdr3_nt: TGCGCCAGCAGCAACGGAGTAGGGGGCCACACTGAAGCTTTCTTT
cdr3_aa: CASSNGVGGHTEAFF
v_call: TRBV5-1
j_call: TRBJ1-1
clone_size: NA
d_call: TRBD1

cdr3_nt: TGCGCCAGCAGCCGGGACAGGATTTACTCCTACGAGCAGTACTTC
cdr3_aa: CASSRDRIYSYEQYF
v_call: TRBV4-3
j_call: TRBJ2-7
clone_size: NA
d_call: TRBD1

cdr3_nt: TGCGCCAGCAGCTTACGCAACTACGAGCAGTACTTC
cdr3_aa: CASSLRNYEQYF
v_call: TRBV5-1
j_call: TRBJ2-7
clone_size: NA
d_call: NA

cdr3_nt: TGTGCCAGCAGTTATGGTAGCGGGAGGGTCGAGCAGTACTTC
cdr3_aa: CASSYGSGRVEQYF
v_call: TRBV6-6
j_call: TRBJ2-7
clone_size: NA
d_call: TRBD2

cdr3_nt: TGTGCCAGTAGTATTACAGGGCGAACCTACGAGCAGTACTTC
cdr3_aa: CASSITGRTYEQYF
v_call: TRBV19
j_call: TRBJ2-7
clone_size: NA
d_call: NA

cdr3_nt: TGTGCCTGGAGTATGATTAAGGGAGCTAACTATGGCTACACCTTC
cdr3_aa: CAWSMIKGANYGYTF
v_call: TRBV30
j_call: TRBJ1-2
clone_size: NA
d_call: NA

cdr3_nt: TGTGCCAGCAGCCAAGACGGCACCGGGGCCAACGTCCTGACTTTC
cdr3_aa: CASSQDGTGANVLTF
v_call: TRBV14
j_call: TRBJ2-6
clone_size: NA
d_call: NA

cdr3_nt: TGTGCCAGCAGCTCCCTTTACCAGTACCTCAGCTCCTACAATGAGCAGTTCTTC
cdr3_aa: CASSSLYQYLSSYNEQFF
v_call: TRBV11-2
j_call: TRBJ2-1
clone_size: NA
d_call: NA

cdr3_nt: TGTGCCAGCAGCTTGAGTAGCGGGAGTGGGGAGCTGTTTTTT
cdr3_aa: CASSLSSGSGELFF
v_call: TRBV5-6
j_call: TRBJ2-2
clone_size: NA
d_call: TRBD2

cdr3_nt: TGCAGCGTTGTAGGGCAGGGAATCGAGCAGTTCTTC
cdr3_aa: CSVVGQGIEQFF
v_call: TRBV29-1
j_call: TRBJ2-1
clone_size: NA
d_call: NA

cdr3_nt: TGTGCCAGCAGTGGGGACAGGGGAAGGCTAACCTACGAGCAGTACTTC
cdr3_aa: CASSGDRGRLTYEQYF
v_call: TRBV2
j_call: TRBJ2-7
clone_size: NA
d_call: TRBD1

cdr3_nt: TGCGCCAGCAGCTTGGCAGGGTACGGAAACACCATATATTTT
cdr3_aa: CASSLAGYGNTIYF
v_call: TRBV5-1
j_call: TRBJ1-3
clone_size: NA
d_call: NA

cdr3_nt: TGTGCCAACGACAGGGGGAGGAACACTGAAGCTTTCTTT
cdr3_aa: CANDRGRNTEAFF
v_call: TRBV2
j_call: TRBJ1-1
clone_size: NA
d_call: TRBD1

cdr3_nt: TGTGCCAGCAGGCGGGTGGAAAAACTGTTTTTT
cdr3_aa: CASRRVEKLFF
v_call: TRBV2
j_call: TRBJ1-4
clone_size: NA
d_call: NA

cdr3_nt: TGTGCCAGCAGTGAAGAGACAGGAGGGACCTACGAGCAGTACTTC
cdr3_aa: CASSEETGGTYEQYF
v_call: TRBV2
j_call: TRBJ2-7
clone_size: once
d_call: NA

cdr3_nt: TGTGCCAGCACAGTAACAGGGGGCTCCGGGGAGCTGTTTTTT
cdr3_aa: CASTVTGGSGELFF
v_call: TRBV28
j_call: TRBJ2-2
clone_size: NA
d_call: TRBD1

cdr3_nt: TGCGCCAGCAGCGCGGACGGAGTCAGCTCCTACGAGCAGTACTTC
cdr3_aa: CASSADGVSSYEQYF
v_call: TRBV5-1
j_call: TRBJ2-7
clone_size: NA
d_call: NA

cdr3_nt: TGCGCCAGCAGAACAGGTTTGGATGGCTACACCTTC
cdr3_aa: CASRTGLDGYTF
v_call: TRBV10-2
j_call: TRBJ1-2
clone_size: NA
d_call: NA

cdr3_nt: TGTGCCAGCAGCTTCCAGGGCTCCTACGAGCAGTACTTC
cdr3_aa: CASSFQGSYEQYF
v_call: TRBV5-6
j_call: TRBJ2-7
clone_size: NA
d_call: NA

cdr3_nt: TGTGCCAGCAGCCCGGGGACAGGCATCTATGGCTACACCTTC
cdr3_aa: CASSPGTGIYGYTF
v_call: TRBV6-5
j_call: TRBJ1-2
clone_size: NA
d_call: TRBD1

cdr3_nt: TGCAGTGCTAGAGCCACAAGCGAGCAGTACTTC
cdr3_aa: CSARATSEQYF
v_call: TRBV20-1
j_call: TRBJ2-7
clone_size: NA
d_call: NA

cdr3_nt: TGTGCCAGCACCCCCGGGACAGGGGGACAGACCCAGTACTTC
cdr3_aa: CASTPGTGGQTQYF
v_call: TRBV27
j_call: TRBJ2-5
clone_size: once
d_call: TRBD1

cdr3_nt: TGTGCCAGCAGTTACGGGGCAGTCTACAATGAGCAGTTCTTC
cdr3_aa: CASSYGAVYNEQFF
v_call: TRBV6-5
j_call: TRBJ2-1
clone_size: NA
d_call: NA

cdr3_nt: TGTGCCAGCAGCAGCATAGCCTACGAGCAGTACTTC
cdr3_aa: CASSSIAYEQYF
v_call: TRBV14
j_call: TRBJ2-7
clone_size: NA
d_call: NA

cdr3_nt: TGTGCCAGCAGCTTGGGCCCGTCAGAAGTTTGGTACAATGAGCAGTTCTTC
cdr3_aa: CASSLGPSEVWYNEQFF
v_call: TRBV5-6
j_call: TRBJ2-1
clone_size: NA
d_call: NA

cdr3_nt: TGTGCCAGCAGCTTAACAGGGACGGACACTGAAGCTTTCTTT
cdr3_aa: CASSLTGTDTEAFF
v_call: TRBV7-9
j_call: TRBJ1-1
clone_size: few
d_call: NA

cdr3_nt: TGTGCCAGCAGCTTTGATCGGGAGGCGAACGAGCAGTACTTC
cdr3_aa: CASSFDREANEQYF
v_call: TRBV5-6
j_call: TRBJ2-7
clone_size: few
d_call: TRBD2

cdr3_nt: TGTGCCACCAGCAGAGCGTTGACAGGGGCTGGGTCCGAGCAGTACTTC
cdr3_aa: CATSRALTGAGSEQYF
v_call: TRBV15
j_call: TRBJ2-7
clone_size: NA
d_call: TRBD1

cdr3_nt: TGTGCCAGTAATTCGGGGCCAGTTTTTAATCAGCCCCAGCATTTT
cdr3_aa: CASNSGPVFNQPQHF
v_call: TRBV19
j_call: TRBJ1-5
clone_size: NA
d_call: NA

cdr3_nt: TGTGCCAGCAGACCACCAGGGAACTCTGGGGCCAACGTCCTGACTTTC
cdr3_aa: CASRPPGNSGANVLTF
v_call: TRBV5-5
j_call: TRBJ2-6
clone_size: once
d_call: NA

cdr3_nt: TGTGCCAGCAGTTATGACAGGGGGCTTCCAGCCTACGAGCAGTACTTC
cdr3_aa: CASSYDRGLPAYEQYF
v_call: TRBV2
j_call: TRBJ2-7
clone_size: NA
d_call: TRBD1

cdr3_nt: TGCGCCAGCAGCCAAGTACCTAGCGGGGGCTACGAGCAGTACTTC
cdr3_aa: CASSQVPSGGYEQYF
v_call: TRBV4-1
j_call: TRBJ2-7
clone_size: NA
d_call: TRBD2

cdr3_nt: TGTGCCTGGACTCCAACTCGGGGCCAGGGGTACACCGGGGAGCTGTTTTTT
cdr3_aa: CAWTPTRGQGYTGELFF
v_call: TRBV30
j_call: TRBJ2-2
clone_size: once
d_call: NA

cdr3_nt: TGTGCCAGCTCACCATCCCCCACCTACGAGCAGTACTTC
cdr3_aa: CASSPSPTYEQYF
v_call: TRBV18
j_call: TRBJ2-7
clone_size: NA
d_call: NA

cdr3_nt: TGTGCCTGGAGTGTAGGTTATACGCAGTATTTT
cdr3_aa: CAWSVGYTQYF
v_call: TRBV30
j_call: TRBJ2-3
clone_size: NA
d_call: NA

cdr3_nt: TGTGCCAGCAGCTTGGGTTATAGCAATCAGCCCCAGCATTTT
cdr3_aa: CASSLGYSNQPQHF
v_call: TRBV7-6
j_call: TRBJ1-5
clone_size: NA
d_call: NA

cdr3_nt: TGTGCCAGCAGCGACATCGAGTTTGCGCGGGAGGAACTCCACGAGCAGTACTTC
cdr3_aa: CASSDIEFAREELHEQYF
v_call: TRBV9
j_call: TRBJ2-7
clone_size: NA
d_call: TRBD2

cdr3_nt: TGTGCCAGCAGCCAAGGGCTGGGGTTGAACACTGAAGCTTTCTTT
cdr3_aa: CASSQGLGLNTEAFF
v_call: TRBV7-2
j_call: TRBJ1-1
clone_size: NA
d_call: NA

cdr3_nt: TGCAGTGCTTCCCGACAAGTTGGCTACACCTTC
cdr3_aa: CSASRQVGYTF
v_call: TRBV20-1
j_call: TRBJ1-2
clone_size: NA
d_call: NA

cdr3_nt: TGCGCCAGCAGTCATTCGGGAACCTATAGCAATCAGCCCCAGCATTTT
cdr3_aa: CASSHSGTYSNQPQHF
v_call: TRBV23-1
j_call: TRBJ1-5
clone_size: NA
d_call: NA

cdr3_nt: TGTGCCAGCAGTGGGACGTTTTTAGGAGAAAAACTGTTTTTT
cdr3_aa: CASSGTFLGEKLFF
v_call: TRBV2
j_call: TRBJ1-4
clone_size: NA
d_call: NA

cdr3_nt: TGCAGCGGCAAGAGGGGCTCGAACACTGAAGCTTTCTTT
cdr3_aa: CSGKRGSNTEAFF
v_call: TRBV29-1
j_call: TRBJ1-1
clone_size: NA
d_call: NA

cdr3_nt: TGTGCCAGCAGTGAATGGGGCAGGGGGCCCACTGAAGCTTTCTTT
cdr3_aa: CASSEWGRGPTEAFF
v_call: TRBV25-1
j_call: TRBJ1-1
clone_size: NA
d_call: TRBD1

cdr3_nt: TGTGCCTGGACTCACGGGGAGACCCAGTACTTC
cdr3_aa: CAWTHGETQYF
v_call: TRBV30
j_call: TRBJ2-5
clone_size: NA
d_call: NA